The entry that follows covers one T cell receptor (beta chain) sequence. The data stem from a study of T cell changes during pregnancy in multiple sclerosis. Only in-frame clones appear in the TCRdb table, and some are missing; sequencing was by immunoSEQ multiplex PCR. The profile shows tens of thousands of clones, roughly 93% of them singletons. This TCR came from a female donor with multiple sclerosis, enrolled in a pregnancy study. The sample was peripheral blood, taken in the first trimester of pregnancy.

In DNA, the CDR3 is TGTGCCAGCAGCTCGTGGACTCGGCCTAACTATGGCTACACCTTC. Residues: CASSSWTRPNYGYTF. The gene calls are TRBV11-2 and TRBJ1-2; no definite D call. The CDR3 runs 15 residues. CDR1 and CDR2 (germline): SGHAT, FQNNGV. Trimming took 4 bases from V and 0 from J, leaving 12 bases between them.